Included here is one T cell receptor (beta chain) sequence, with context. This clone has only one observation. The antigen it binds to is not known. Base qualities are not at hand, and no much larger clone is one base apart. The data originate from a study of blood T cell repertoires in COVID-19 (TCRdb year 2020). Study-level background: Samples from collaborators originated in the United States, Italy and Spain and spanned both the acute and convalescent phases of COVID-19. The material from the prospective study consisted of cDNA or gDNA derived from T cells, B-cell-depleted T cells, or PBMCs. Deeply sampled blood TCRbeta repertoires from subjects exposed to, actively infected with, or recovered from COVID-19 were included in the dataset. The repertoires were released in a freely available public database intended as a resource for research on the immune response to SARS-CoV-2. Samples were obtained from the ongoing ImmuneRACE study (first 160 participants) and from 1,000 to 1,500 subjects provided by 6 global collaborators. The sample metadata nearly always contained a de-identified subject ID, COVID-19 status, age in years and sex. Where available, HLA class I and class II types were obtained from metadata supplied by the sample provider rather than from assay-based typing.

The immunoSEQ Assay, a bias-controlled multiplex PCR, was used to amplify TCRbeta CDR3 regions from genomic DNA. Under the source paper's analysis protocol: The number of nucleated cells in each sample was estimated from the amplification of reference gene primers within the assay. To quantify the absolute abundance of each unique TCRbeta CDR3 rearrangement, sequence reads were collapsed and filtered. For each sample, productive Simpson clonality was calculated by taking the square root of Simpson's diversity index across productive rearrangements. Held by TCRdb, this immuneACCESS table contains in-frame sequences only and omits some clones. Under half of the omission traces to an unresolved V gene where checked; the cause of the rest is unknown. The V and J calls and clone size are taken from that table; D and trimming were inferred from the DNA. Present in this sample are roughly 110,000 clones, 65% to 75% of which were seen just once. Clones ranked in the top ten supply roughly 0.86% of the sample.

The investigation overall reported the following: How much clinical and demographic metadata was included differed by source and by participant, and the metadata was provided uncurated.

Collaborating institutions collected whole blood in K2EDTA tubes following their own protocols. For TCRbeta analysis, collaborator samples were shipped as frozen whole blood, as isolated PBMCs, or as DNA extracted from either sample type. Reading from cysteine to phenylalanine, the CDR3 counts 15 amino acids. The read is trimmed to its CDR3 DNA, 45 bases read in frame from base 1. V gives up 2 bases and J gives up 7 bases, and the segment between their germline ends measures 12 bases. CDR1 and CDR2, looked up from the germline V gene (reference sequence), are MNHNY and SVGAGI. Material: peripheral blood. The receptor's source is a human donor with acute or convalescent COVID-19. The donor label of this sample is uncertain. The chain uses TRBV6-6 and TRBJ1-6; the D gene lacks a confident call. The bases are TGTGCCAGCAGTTACCCCGGGAGCCAAAATTCACCCCTCCACTTT. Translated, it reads CASSYPGSQNSPLHF.